Presented here are 11 T cell receptor beta chains from one specimen sequenced in a study of T cells expressing NK-cell markers. TCRdb reprocessed the 5' RACE reads, keeping one entry per CDR3 protein, no DNA. The sample's table shows roughly 280,000 distinct CDR3 sequences. Material: blood T cells: a sorted CD56 or NKG2C T cell subset, CD4+ or CD8+ T cells, or bulk PBMC T cells (not recorded which). The source is a man in his late teens or twenties in good health.

The J gene is TRBJ2-5, the V gene TRBV6-5; the D gene TCRdb calls, TRBD2, cannot be checked with no DNA. CDR3 size: 16 residues. In germline, CDR1 is MNHEY, CDR2 SVGAGI. CDR3: CASSYSRVAGIETQYF.

This chain links TRBV20-1 with TRBJ2-1; TCRdb names TRBD2, which stays unverified in the absence of DNA. The CDR3 is 17 amino acids. CDR1 and CDR2 from the germline V gene are DFQATT and SNEGSKA (reference sequence). CDR3 region: CSARDSKGIADYNEQFF.

V gene TRBV29-1 combines with J gene TRBJ2-7; lacking DNA, the TRBD2 call made by TCRdb goes unchecked. The CDR3 totals 14 residues. Germline V gives CDR1 SQVTM, CDR2 ANQGSEA. CDR3 loop: CSVGASANSYEQYF.

The V gene is TRBV20-1, the J gene TRBJ1-2; the TCRdb call, TRBD1, lacks DNA for checking. This CDR3 is built from 15 residues. Germline V CDR1 and CDR2: DFQATT, SNEGSKA (reference sequence). This chain's CDR3 is CSARSPARVNYGYTF.

The V and J genes are TRBV3-1 and TRBJ2-1; there is no DNA to check the TCRdb D call of TRBD1. The CDR3 is 15 amino acids. The germline gives CDR1 LGHDT, CDR2 YNNKEL (reference sequence). The CDR3 loop is CASSQGGAFYNEQFF.

The V gene is TRBV12-3 or TRBV12-4, the J gene TRBJ1-6; TCRdb designates TRBD1, a call that cannot be tested without DNA. The CDR3 loop spans 15 amino acids. The CDR3 loop is CASSLGQGDNSPLHF.

The V and J genes are TRBV7-8 and TRBJ1-2. The CDR3 sequence is 17 residues long. The germline gives CDR1 SGHVS, CDR2 FQNEAQ. The CDR3: CASSLEGRPSSPYGYTF. Full variable domain (outside the CDR3, taken from reference TRBV7-8 and TRBJ1-2): GAGVSQSPRYKVAKRGQDVALRCDPISGHVSLFWYQQALGQGPEFLTYFQNEAQLDKSGLPSDRFFAERPEGSVSTLKIQRTQQEDSAVYLCASSLEGRPSSPYGYTFGSGTRLTVV.

The rearrangement uses TRBV4-2 and TRBJ2-2; the D call of TRBD2 rests on TCRdb alone, since no DNA is present to check it. Germline V lookup: CDR1 LGHNA, CDR2 YNFKEQ. CDR3 length: 16 residues. CDR3 sequence: CASSQELAGVTGELFF.

J is TRBJ2-4 and V is TRBV11-2; TCRdb's D gene call, TRBD1, goes unchecked for lack of DNA. This CDR3 is built from 19 residues. Germline V gene data show CDR1 as SGHAT and CDR2 as FQNNGV. The CDR3 sequence: CASSLDRGGSPLAKNIQYF.

CDR3: CASRRTGLVGNEQFF. The chain employs TRBV27 and TRBJ2-1; TCRdb reports TRBD2, a call that lacks DNA to check it against. Germline CDR1 reads MNHEY; CDR2 reads SMNVEV (reference sequence). The CDR3 extends over 15 amino acids.

The chain is built from TRBV7-6 and TRBJ2-4; the TCRdb D gene call, TRBD1, has no DNA to confirm it. In germline, CDR1 is SGHVS, CDR2 FNYEAQ. The CDR3 consists of 15 residues. CDR3 sequence: CASSWGQGDDRNQYF.